The 14 T cell receptor beta chains in this list originate from one sample, sequenced in a study of OX40 agonist ivuxolimab in advanced cancers. Using immunoSEQ multiplex PCR, the repertoire was profiled, and TCRdb retains in-frame clones only, with some absent. The sample includes approximately 120,000 clones, 92% seen only once; the top ten take under 0.95%. The sequenced sample was CD4+ or CD8+ T cells sorted from blood, obtained in a trial of the OX40 agonist ivuxolimab. All receptors derive from an adult with an advanced solid tumor such as melanoma, head and neck, liver or kidney cancer.

The chain links TRBV10-3 to TRBJ2-7; 7 nucleotides match TRBD1. The CDR3 consists of 16 residues. Trimming at V came to 0 bases and at J to 4 bases, leaving 9 bases not matched to a gene. Germline CDR1 is ENHRY and CDR2 is SYGVKD. In DNA, the CDR3 is TGTGCCATCAGTGAGTCGACGGGACAGAAACTTTACGAGCAGTACTTC. Its translation is CAISESTGQKLYEQYF.

This rearrangement joins TRBV7-9 to TRBJ1-4; possibly TRBD1 for D (5 bases). The V end was cut by 8 bases, the J end by 10 bases, with 17 bases between. This CDR3 is 13 amino acids long. Germline V gives CDR1 SEHNR, CDR2 FQNEAQ (reference sequence). CDR3 region: CASLEPGTGKLFF. The CDR3 coding sequence is TGTGCCAGCCTGGAGCCAGGGACGGGAAAACTGTTTTTT.

The table lists this clone with a few counts. The chain's CDR3 is CASSLGAQYEQYF. Here the CDR3 DNA reads TGTGCCAGCAGCTTAGGCGCTCAGTACGAGCAGTACTTC. V and J are TRBV11-2 and TRBJ2-7, with unresolved D. The CDR3 extends over 13 amino acids. CDR1 SGHAT and CDR2 FQNNGV come from the germline V gene. Trimming removed 1 base at V and 4 bases at J, with 8 bases between.

The J gene is TRBJ2-3, the V gene TRBV4-2, with 12 bases fitting TRBD2. The V gene end was trimmed by 4 bases and the J gene end by 4 bases; junction bases not matched to a gene: 9. The CDR3 covers 17 residues. Germline CDR1 and CDR2: LGHNA and YNFKEQ. The CDR3: CASSRRLAGASADTQYF. Here the CDR3 DNA reads TGTGCCAGCAGCCGCCGACTAGCGGGAGCTTCAGCAGATACGCAGTATTTT.

The chain recombines TRBV7-2 with TRBJ1-2, with TRBD1 matching 7 bases. The V gene end was trimmed by 5 bases and the J gene end by 8 bases; junction bases not matched to a gene: 14. The germline V gene has CDR1 SGHTA and CDR2 FQGNSA. The CDR3 contains 15 residues. DNA of the CDR3: TGTGCCAGCAGCCCCCGACGGACAGGTGAATGGGGCTACACCTTC. This gives the protein CASSPRRTGEWGYTF.

J is TRBJ2-7 and V is TRBV7-8, with 7 bases that match TRBD2. CDR1 is SGHVS, CDR2 FQNEAQ, per germline. After removal of 1 base from V and 7 bases from J, the junction contained 13 bases not matched to a gene. The CDR3 length is 16 residues. The CDR3 region is CASSLESGTTQEEQYF. The CDR3 DNA is TGTGCCAGCAGCTTAGAGTCCGGGACTACTCAGGAGGAGCAGTACTTC.

The DNA for the CDR3 is TGCAGCGTTTCCCACCGACAGAACACTGAAGCTTTCTTT. Translated: CSVSHRQNTEAFF. This rearrangement joins TRBV29-1 to TRBJ1-1, with D uncertain. The CDR3 runs 13 residues. V was pared by 5 bases and J by 1 base, with 11 bases between. CDR1 is SQVTM and CDR2 is ANQGSEA in the germline V gene.

The chain is built from TRBV18 and TRBJ2-7, with a possible D match to TRBD2 (5 bases). V was cut by 2 bases and J by 3 bases, with 17 bases left in between. The CDR3 spans 16 residues. Germline V CDR1 and CDR2: KGHSH, LQKENI. The CDR3 region has the DNA TGTGCCAGCTCACCATTCCGCGCGAAGACTATCTACGAGCAGTACTTC. Its translation is CASSPFRAKTIYEQYF.

The J gene is TRBJ2-3, the V gene TRBV6-5, with no clear D. CDR3 size: 16 residues. Germline lookup yields CDR1 MNHEY and CDR2 SVGAGI. V lost 0 bases to trimming and J lost 0 bases, with 10 bases between them. The CDR3 is CASSYSVTMSTDTQYF. CDR3 nucleotide sequence: TGTGCCAGCAGTTACTCGGTTACAATGAGCACAGATACGCAGTATTTT.

The chain joins TRBV27 to TRBJ2-2, with no clear D. In germline, CDR1 is MNHEY, CDR2 SMNVEV (reference sequence). Trimming took off 0 bases at V and 1 base at J, with 3 bases between the two ends. This CDR3 has 14 residues. CDR3 in DNA: TGTGCCAGCAGTTTATCCCGGAACACCGGGGAGCTGTTTTTT. The encoded protein is CASSLSRNTGELFF.

The chain joins TRBV9 to TRBJ2-7, with 9 positions matching TRBD1. CDR1 and CDR2 from the germline V gene are SGDLS and YYNGEE. Trimming removed 6 bases from V and 5 bases from J; junction bases left unmatched: 6. This CDR3 region has 13 residues. This CDR3 reads CASMGQGDHEQYF. The CDR3 DNA reads TGTGCCAGCATGGGACAGGGTGATCACGAGCAGTACTTC.

The chain links TRBV11-2 to TRBJ2-5; D is undetermined. The last part of the DNA fits TRBJ2-7 better; the J call may be wrong. Germline CDR1 is SGHAT and CDR2 is FQNNGV. The CDR3 sequence is 14 residues long. The CDR3 DNA sequence: TGTGCCAGCAGCTTATTTCATGAAAACTACGAGCAGTACTTC. Translated, it gives CASSLFHENYEQYF.

The chain joins TRBV7-2 to TRBJ2-5; either TRBD1 or TRBD2 may supply D (6 bases each). Germline V lookup: CDR1 SGHTA, CDR2 FQGNSA. V shed 2 bases and J shed 10 bases, with 11 bases lying between them. The CDR3 covers 12 residues. The chain's CDR3 is CASSLQGRRQYF. CDR3 sequence (DNA): TGTGCCAGCAGCTTACAGGGGAGGCGCCAGTACTTC.

The chain employs TRBV7-9 and TRBJ2-1, with unresolved D. Germline CDR1 is SEHNR and CDR2 is FQNEAQ (reference sequence). The germline V and J ends were trimmed by 5 bases and 6 bases, with 8 bases remaining between them. The CDR3 consists of 12 residues. The CDR3 bases are TGTGCCAGCAGCGGGCTCACCAATGAGCAGTTCTTC. This sequence encodes CASSGLTNEQFF.